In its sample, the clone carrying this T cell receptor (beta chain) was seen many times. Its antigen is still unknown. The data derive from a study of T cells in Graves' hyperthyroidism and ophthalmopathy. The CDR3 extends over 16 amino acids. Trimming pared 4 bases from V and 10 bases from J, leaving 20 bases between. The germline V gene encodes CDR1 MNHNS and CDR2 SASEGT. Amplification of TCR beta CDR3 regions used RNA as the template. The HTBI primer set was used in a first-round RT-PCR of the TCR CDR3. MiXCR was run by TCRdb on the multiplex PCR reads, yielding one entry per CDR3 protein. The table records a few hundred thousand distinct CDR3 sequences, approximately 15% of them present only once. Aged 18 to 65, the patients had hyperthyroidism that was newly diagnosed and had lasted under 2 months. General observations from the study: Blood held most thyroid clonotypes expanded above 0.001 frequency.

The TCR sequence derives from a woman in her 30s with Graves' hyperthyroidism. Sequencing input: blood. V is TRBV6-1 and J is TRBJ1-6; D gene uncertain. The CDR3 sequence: CASSVGPGYASSPLHF. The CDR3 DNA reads TGTGCCAGCAGTGTCGGACCGGGGTACGCTAGCTCACCCCTCCACTTT.